This T cell receptor (beta chain) was recovered during a study of blood T cell repertoires in COVID-19. Across the study: Sources were T cells, B-cell-depleted T cells, or PBMCs; the material itself was cDNA or gDNA.

Original analysis: Amplification with reference gene primers provided the estimates of nucleated cell counts. Clones were sequenced by immunoSEQ multiplex PCR, and TCRdb holds only the in-frame ones, with some missing. D and trimming come from the DNA, and the V and J calls and clone size come from that table. This table has fewer than 80,000 clones, around 80% appearing once. Germline lookup yields CDR1 MNHEY and CDR2 SVGAGI. The CDR3 is 14 amino acids. The specimen sequenced was peripheral blood. The sequence was collected from a human donor in a cohort sampled during active COVID-19. The rearrangement uses TRBV6-5 and TRBJ1-1, with 10 bases aligning to TRBD1. The CDR3 DNA sequence: TGTGTCATTTTCGACAGGGGGCGCAGGACTGAAGCTTTCTTT. This encodes CVIFDRGRRTEAFF.